These 30 T cell receptor beta chains originate from one sample sequenced in a study of blood T cell repertoires in COVID-19. Assay used: immunoSEQ multiplex PCR; TCRdb lists only in-frame clones, some missing. The profile shows fewer than 200,000 clones, 80% to 90% of them singletons. Sequencing input: peripheral blood. The receptors were gathered from a man aged 18 to 35 who had recovered from COVID-19.

The CDR3: CASSEAGRVWAEGTQYF. The CDR3 region has the DNA TGTGCCAGCAGTGAAGCCGGCAGGGTTTGGGCTGAAGGGACCCAGTACTTC. The chain has TRBV6-1 and TRBJ2-5; maybe TRBD1 (5 bases). Trimming took 0 bases from V and 7 from J, leaving 21 bases between them. Germline CDR1 MNHNS, CDR2 SASEGT. The CDR3 spans 17 residues.

The chain combines TRBV10-3 with TRBJ1-2, with 8 nucleotides matching TRBD1. The ends lost 3 bases at V and 7 bases at J; junction bases unmatched: 7. The CDR3 extends over 14 amino acids. The germline V gene has CDR1 ENHRY and CDR2 SYGVKD. This chain's CDR3 is CAISDFGQGGGYTF. CDR3 nucleotide sequence: TGTGCCATCAGTGACTTTGGACAGGGAGGTGGCTACACCTTC.

CDR3 protein: CASSLFTDTGATDTGELFF. The DNA for the CDR3 is TGTGCCAGCAGTTTATTCACGGACACAGGAGCCACGGACACCGGGGAGCTGTTTTTT. The chain links TRBV27 to TRBJ2-2; perhaps TRBD1 as D (5 bases). With 1 base removed from V and 3 bases from J, the gap between germline ends came to 21 bases. From germline, CDR1 is MNHEY and CDR2 SMNVEV (reference sequence). The CDR3 is 19 amino acids.

The rearrangement links TRBV27 to TRBJ2-3; no firm D call. The CDR3 totals 14 residues. Looked up from germline, CDR1 is MNHEY and CDR2 is SMNVEV (reference sequence). The V end lost 5 bases, the J end lost 1 base, and 10 bases lay between the germline ends. For the CDR3, the DNA is TGTGCCAGCAGTCATTTGGTAGGCACAGATACGCAGTATTTT. Its protein is CASSHLVGTDTQYF.

The CDR3 nucleotides are TGTGCCTGGAGTGTAGAGATGAATCAGCCCCAGCATTTT. Translated, it gives CAWSVEMNQPQHF. The chain employs TRBV30 and TRBJ1-5; D call uncertain. The V end was cut by 0 bases, the J end by 4 bases, with 7 bases between. The CDR3 runs 13 residues. Germline V gene sequence: CDR1 GTSNPN, CDR2 SVGIG (reference sequence).

This chain uses TRBV19 with TRBJ2-7, with 10 bases lining up with TRBD1. The CDR3 sequence is 15 residues long. J lost 4 bases, V lost 4 bases, and 7 bases had no gene match. Germline V gene sequence: CDR1 LNHDA, CDR2 SQIVND (reference sequence). The CDR3 coding sequence is TGTGCCAGTAGTACAAGAGACAGGGGGCGATACGAGCAGTACTTC. The encoded protein is CASSTRDRGRYEQYF.

Only a few counts were recorded for this clone. The chain couples TRBV27 to TRBJ1-5, with TRBD1 matching over 8 bases. This CDR3 spans 13 amino acids. The germline CDR1 and CDR2 sequences are MNHEY and SMNVEV (reference sequence). With 5 bases clipped from V and 6 bases from J, the junction kept 3 bases outside the gene matches. The CDR3 spells CASSDTGGQPQHF. The CDR3 nucleotides are TGTGCCAGCAGTGACACAGGGGGTCAGCCCCAGCATTTT.

This clone occurred once. This sequence joins TRBV5-1 and TRBJ1-1; D possibly corresponds to TRBD1 (6 bases). The CDR3 runs 16 residues. Germline V gives CDR1 SGHRS, CDR2 YFSETQ. V was shortened by 3 bases and J by 0 bases, with 15 bases between the two germline ends. CDR3: CASSYGPGQMNTEAFF. DNA of the CDR3: TGCGCCAGCAGCTATGGGCCAGGACAGATGAACACTGAAGCTTTCTTT.

V is TRBV18 and J is TRBJ1-2; possibly TRBD1 for D (6 bases). The germline gives CDR1 KGHSH, CDR2 LQKENI. CDR3 length: 16 amino acids. V was cut by 0 bases and J by 3 bases, with 14 bases left in between. The chain's CDR3 is CASSPPEGGFYYGYTF. The CDR3 bases are TGTGCCAGCTCACCACCGGAAGGGGGATTTTACTATGGCTACACCTTC.

This sequence joins TRBV19 and TRBJ2-3; 8 positions match TRBD2. The CDR3 runs to 13 residues. V was pared by 6 bases and J by 3 bases, with 2 bases of the junction left unmatched. Germline V CDR1 and CDR2: LNHDA, SQIVND (reference sequence). The CDR3 sequence is CASSGRGTDTQYF. The CDR3 DNA is TGTGCCAGTAGCGGGAGGGGGACAGATACGCAGTATTTT.

This rearrangement joins TRBV27 to TRBJ1-2; perhaps TRBD1 as D (5 bases). The CDR3 is 14 amino acids. Germline lookup yields CDR1 MNHEY and CDR2 SMNVEV (reference sequence). V was pared by 0 bases and J by 3 bases, with 8 bases between. CDR3 protein: CASSLSWGDYGYTF. CDR3 DNA sequence: TGTGCCAGCAGTTTATCTTGGGGCGACTATGGCTACACCTTC.

The chain has TRBV28 and TRBJ1-1; perhaps TRBD1 as D (5 bases). Germline V lookup: CDR1 MDHEN, CDR2 SYDVKM. The CDR3 spans 16 residues. Deletions cut 6 bases from V and 2 bases from J, with 19 bases between. CDR3 bases: TGTGCCAGCAGCCTCACCCCCGGGACTGCAAACACTGAAGCTTTCTTT. Its translation is CASSLTPGTANTEAFF.

V gene TRBV9 combines with J gene TRBJ2-7; 8 bases agree with TRBD2. Unmatched junction bases numbered 5, after V lost 7 bases and J lost 2 bases. The CDR3 is 13 amino acids. Germline lookup yields CDR1 SGDLS and CDR2 YYNGEE. The CDR3 here is CASAGGATYEQYF. CDR3 nucleotides: TGTGCCAGCGCGGGGGGAGCAACCTACGAGCAGTACTTC.

This clone was recorded once. The rearrangement joins TRBV19 to TRBJ1-1; D is undetermined. The CDR3 totals 14 residues. CDR1 and CDR2 (germline): LNHDA, SQIVND (reference sequence). V gave up 9 bases and J gave up 5 bases, with 19 bases separating them. The CDR3 here is CASCSGRTQTEAFF. The CDR3 nucleotides are TGTGCCAGCTGTTCGGGGAGGACTCAAACTGAAGCTTTCTTT.

This clone was observed a single time. The chain uses TRBV18 and TRBJ1-5; D possibly corresponds to TRBD1 (5 bases). The germline V and J ends were trimmed by 3 bases and 0 bases, with 9 bases remaining between them. The CDR3 is made up of 15 amino acids. Germline values: CDR1 KGHSH, CDR2 LQKENI. CDR3 sequence (DNA): TGTGCCAGCTCACCTCAGGGCGGTAGCAATCAGCCCCAGCATTTT. It is translated as CASSPQGGSNQPQHF.

This chain uses TRBV6-6 with TRBJ1-5; 8 bases line up with TRBD1. Germline CDR1 MNHNY, CDR2 SVGAGI (reference sequence). This CDR3 has 15 residues. V shed 5 bases and J 1 base; nucleotides not matched to a gene: 4. In DNA, the CDR3 is TGTGCCAGCAGTGTTCGACAGGGGAGCAATCAGCCCCAGCATTTT. Its translation is CASSVRQGSNQPQHF.

V is TRBV7-2 and J is TRBJ1-1; D remains unclear. Deletions cut 1 base from V and 4 bases from J, with 13 bases between. This CDR3 comprises 15 residues. Germline values: CDR1 SGHTA, CDR2 FQGNSA. The CDR3: CASSLELRVVTEAFF. The CDR3 coding sequence is TGTGCCAGCAGCTTAGAACTTCGGGTTGTCACTGAAGCTTTCTTT.

The chain employs TRBV9 and TRBJ2-7; 7 bases fit TRBD2. CDR3 length equals 15 residues. Germline V gene lookup returns CDR1 SGDLS and CDR2 YYNGEE. Trimming cost V 0 bases and J 6 bases; bases outside gene matches: 9. DNA of the CDR3: TGTGCCAGCAGCGTAGCTAGCGGAGACCTTTCCGAGCAGTACTTC. As protein: CASSVASGDLSEQYF.

The chain has TRBV5-1 and TRBJ2-2; tentatively, D is TRBD2 (5 bases). CDR1 SGHRS and CDR2 YFSETQ come from the germline V gene. V was shortened by 4 bases and J by 0 bases, with 13 bases between the two germline ends. The CDR3 runs to 16 residues. CDR3 loop: CASSLIALTNTGELFF. The CDR3 nucleotides read TGCGCCAGCAGCCTGATAGCGCTCACGAACACCGGGGAGCTGTTTTTT.

The rearrangement joins TRBV5-1 to TRBJ2-5; D possibly corresponds to TRBD2 (5 bases). CDR3 length equals 17 residues. From germline, CDR1 is SGHRS and CDR2 YFSETQ. Trimming left V 0 bases short and J 5 bases short, with 20 bases between. The DNA for the CDR3 is TGCGCCAGCAGCTTGGGGTGGCATCGAGGAGGTATGGAGACCCAGTACTTC. Protein: CASSLGWHRGGMETQYF.

V gene TRBV7-9 combines with J gene TRBJ1-1; D unclear. The V end lost 1 base, the J end lost 1 base, and 4 bases lay between the germline ends. CDR1 is SEHNR and CDR2 is FQNEAQ in the germline V gene (reference sequence). The CDR3 extends over 13 amino acids. This chain's CDR3 is CASSLVANTEAFF. CDR3 DNA: TGTGCCAGCAGCTTAGTGGCGAACACTGAAGCTTTCTTT.

V gene TRBV4-1 combines with J gene TRBJ2-2, with a weak D call TRBD2 (6 bases). Germline V lookup: CDR1 MGHRA, CDR2 YSYEKL. The V and J ends lost 0 bases and 4 bases respectively, with 12 bases between them. The CDR3 consists of 16 residues. The CDR3 DNA reads TGCGCCAGCAGCCAAGATAGGGTGGGGGGCACCGGGGAGCTGTTTTTT. It is translated as CASSQDRVGGTGELFF.

Only a few counts were recorded for this clone. The chain recombines TRBV7-9 with TRBJ2-1; D remains unclear. V lost 1 base and J lost 8, with 9 bases in between. Germline V gives CDR1 SEHNR, CDR2 FQNEAQ (reference sequence). The CDR3 sequence is 13 residues long. CDR3 loop: CASSLDPRDEQFF. In DNA, the CDR3 is TGTGCCAGCAGCTTAGACCCTAGAGATGAGCAGTTCTTC.

About this clone: A junction end diverges from the germline sequence, so it may reflect a read error. This rearrangement joins TRBV7-7 to TRBJ2-3, with 9 bases fitting TRBD2. CDR1 is SSHAT, CDR2 FNYEAQ, per germline (reference sequence). This CDR3 is 18 amino acids long. The CDR3 DNA reads TGTGCTAGCAGCTTAGCGTGGCGGGAGGGCCGCGACACAGATACGCAGTATTTT. As protein: CASSLAWREGRDTDTQYF.

The CDR3 loop is CASSSLDTYTQYF. The CDR3 DNA is TGTGCCAGCAGCTCTTTAGATACGTATACGCAGTATTTT. The chain is built from TRBV11-2 and TRBJ2-3; D gene uncertain. CDR1 SGHAT and CDR2 FQNNGV come from the germline V gene. The CDR3 has 13 residues. V shed 4 bases and J shed 7 bases, with 12 bases lying between them.

The gene calls are TRBV6-5 and TRBJ2-7, with a weak D call TRBD1 (5 bases). The CDR3 is made up of 14 amino acids. Germline lookup yields CDR1 MNHEY and CDR2 SVGAGI. V was trimmed by 8 bases and J by 3 bases, leaving 17 bases between them. The CDR3 region has the DNA TGTGCCAGCGGGCCTTGGACGGACAACTACGAGCAGTACTTC. It encodes CASGPWTDNYEQYF.

V usage is TRBV7-9 and J usage is TRBJ2-1; 9 bases match TRBD2. The CDR3 consists of 15 residues. The ends lost 1 base at V and 8 bases at J; junction bases unmatched: 6. Germline V gene data show CDR1 as SEHNR and CDR2 as FQNEAQ (reference sequence). CDR3 DNA sequence: TGTGCCAGCAGCTTAGAGAGCGGGAGGTTAGATGAGCAGTTCTTC. Amino acids: CASSLESGRLDEQFF.

There are a few counts of this clone. The chain is built from TRBV11-2 and TRBJ2-7, with 16 bases that match TRBD2. The germline gives CDR1 SGHAT, CDR2 FQNNGV. V lost 5 bases and J lost 11; bases outside the gene matches: 9. The CDR3 covers 15 residues. The CDR3 bases are TGTGCCAGCAGCCCCGGGACTAGCGGGAGGGGGCTGGAGTACTTC. Its protein is CASSPGTSGRGLEYF.

The rearrangement joins TRBV19 to TRBJ1-5; 10 bases are a match to TRBD1. CDR3 size: 13 residues. V lost 7 bases and J lost 6; bases outside the gene matches: 3. CDR1 is LNHDA, CDR2 SQIVND, per germline (reference sequence). The CDR3 coding sequence is TGTGCCAGTACCGGACAGGGGGGTCAGCCCCAGCATTTT. As protein: CASTGQGGQPQHF.

CDR3 coding DNA: TGTGCCAGCCATCCGGGACTTCAGGGCACTGAAGCTTTCTTT. Encoded protein: CASHPGLQGTEAFF. The chain recombines TRBV28 with TRBJ1-1; D possibly corresponds to TRBD1 (5 bases). CDR3 length equals 14 residues. Per the germline V gene, CDR1 is MDHEN and CDR2 is SYDVKM. The germline V and J ends were trimmed by 8 bases and 4 bases, with 17 bases remaining between them.